This T cell receptor beta chain is from a study of blood T cell repertoires in COVID-19 (dated by TCRdb to 2019 to 2021). Background for the entire study: Samples covering the acute and convalescent phases of COVID-19 were provided by collaborators in the United States, Italy and Spain. The prospective study material was composed of cDNA or gDNA derived from T cells, B-cell-depleted T cells, or PBMCs. Subjects who had been exposed to COVID-19, were actively infected with it, or had recovered from it provided the deeply sampled blood TCRbeta repertoires that made up the dataset. A freely available public database, intended as a resource for researchers studying the immune response to SARS-CoV-2, is where the repertoires were released. Samples came from the ongoing ImmuneRACE study (first 160 participants) plus 1,254 subjects from 6 global collaborators. A de-identified subject ID, COVID-19 status, age in years and sex were almost always included in the sample metadata. Where available, HLA class I and class II types were obtained from metadata supplied by the sample provider rather than from assay-based typing.

The collaborating institutions used their own protocols to collect whole blood in K2EDTA tubes. For TCRbeta analysis, collaborators shipped samples in one of three forms: frozen whole blood, isolated PBMCs, or DNA extracted from either of those sample types. The immunoSEQ Assay, a bias-controlled multiplex PCR, was used to amplify TCRbeta CDR3 regions from genomic DNA. The published analysis was carried out like this. Within the assay, amplification of reference gene primers was used to estimate how many nucleated cells each sample contained. To quantify the absolute abundance of each unique TCRbeta CDR3 rearrangement, sequence reads were collapsed and filtered. For each sample, productive Simpson clonality was calculated as the square root of Simpson's diversity index across productive rearrangements. TCRdb took this table from immuneACCESS and kept in-frame rearrangements with V and J called. Such tables lack part of the clones; where checked against another copy, unresolved V genes explain under half of the gap, and the rest is unexplained. D and trimming come from the DNA, and the V and J calls and clone size come from that table. In this sample the table shows about 40,000 clones, 70% to 90% of which occur a single time. Approximately 10% of the sample is taken by the ten largest.

V lost 4 bases and J lost 8 bases; the stretch between them is 20 bases long. Reading from cysteine to phenylalanine, the CDR3 counts 16 amino acids. The sequence is cut down to CDR3 DNA, 48 bases in frame from base 1. Reading the germline V gene gives CDR1 SGHDN and CDR2 FVKESK. Broader findings and caveats from the paper: The quantity of clinical and demographic metadata differed by source and by participant and was supplied without curation.

This clone was counted a few times. Its antigen target is currently unknown. No much larger clone exists at a distance of one base, and base qualities are not known. Sample: peripheral blood. In this chain, TRBV14 is recombined with TRBJ1-4; a tentative D call is TRBD1 (6 bases match). This TCR came from a man aged 55 to 69 with active COVID-19. The CDR3 reads CASSPLGQGRGEKLFF. The DNA sequence is as follows: TGTGCCAGCAGCCCCCTCGGGCAGGGGAGAGGGGAAAAACTGTTTTTT.